Listed below are T cell receptor beta chains from one sample, sequenced in a study of cytomegalovirus exposure and HLA in healthy donors. The method was immunoSEQ multiplex PCR; TCRdb's version includes in-frame clones alone and lacks a portion of them. Among about 120,000 clones, 65% to 80% were seen once, and the ten largest hold 2.7%. The sequencing input was PBMCs. The source is a middle-aged woman in good health and CMV-seropositive. CDR3s include the opening cysteine and the closing phenylalanine or tryptophan. The order of the fields is J gene, V gene, D gene, clone size, CDR3 DNA, CDR3 protein. A D gene is named only where the DNA matches it firmly. Clone size is not always given. Where it is, it says once, few, many or a class for expanded clones.

>TRBJ2-2|TRBV4-1|NA|NA
TGCGCCAGCAGTCCAGGGAAGGGTTACACCGGGGAGCTGTTTTTT
CASSPGKGYTGELFF
>TRBJ2-5|TRBV6-1|TRBD2|NA
TGTGCCAGCAGGACTAGCGGGATAGAGACCCAGTACTTC
CASRTSGIETQYF
>TRBJ2-3|TRBV5-1|TRBD2|few
TGCGCCAGCAGCGGCGGGGGGGCGGCAGATACGCAGTATTTT
CASSGGGAADTQYF
>TRBJ2-7|TRBV30|TRBD2|NA
TGTGCCTGGAGTGTGCCCACCGGCGGGAGGGCTTACGAGCAGTACTTC
CAWSVPTGGRAYEQYF
>TRBJ1-5|TRBV7-2|TRBD1|NA
TGTGCCAGCAGCCCCGACAGGGGAGGAAATCAGCCCCAGCATTTT
CASSPDRGGNQPQHF
>TRBJ2-1|TRBV13|NA|few
TGTGCCAGCAGCCCACCACGGCGGGACTCCTACAATGAGCAGTTCTTC
CASSPPRRDSYNEQFF
>TRBJ2-7|TRBV5-5|NA|few
TGTGCCAGCAGCTTACGGGGCTACGAGCAGTACTTC
CASSLRGYEQYF
>TRBJ1-2|TRBV7-9|NA|many
TGTGCCAGCAGCTTAGAGTTCTCAGGGTATGGCTACACCTTC
CASSLEFSGYGYTF
>TRBJ1-2|TRBV9|TRBD1|NA
TGTGCCAGCAGCCCCCACCGGGACAGGGGAGGGCACTACACCTTC
CASSPHRDRGGHYTF
>TRBJ2-3|TRBV4-1|TRBD2|once
TGCGCCAGCAGCCTCCTTACTAGCGGAGGCACAGATACGCAGTATTTT
CASSLLTSGGTDTQYF
>TRBJ1-1|TRBV2|NA|few
TGTGCCAGCAGTGTACGTCCGGTGAACACTGAAGCTTTCTTT
CASSVRPVNTEAFF
>TRBJ1-4|TRBV18|TRBD1|NA
TGTGCCAGCTCCCAGGACAGGGTAGGAGAAAAACTGTTTTTT
CASSQDRVGEKLFF
>TRBJ2-1|TRBV27|NA|NA
TGTGCCAGCAGTACGACTAGTAGGTATGAGCAGTTCTTC
CASSTTSRYEQFF
>TRBJ2-1|TRBV9|TRBD2|NA
TGTGCCAGCAGCCCAGGCGGACTAGCGGGGAACAATGAGCAGTTCTTC
CASSPGGLAGNNEQFF
>TRBJ2-7|TRBV2|NA|NA
TGTGCCAGCAGTGGCGACAGTCCCTACGAGCAGTACTTC
CASSGDSPYEQYF
>TRBJ1-5|TRBV27|TRBD1|NA
TGTGCCAGCCGAGGAGGGGGCTTAGGCAATCAGCCCCAGCATTTT
CASRGGGLGNQPQHF
>TRBJ1-3|TRBV6-5|NA|NA
TGTGCCAGCACTGGGGGGTCTGGAAACACCATATATTTT
CASTGGSGNTIYF
>TRBJ1-4|TRBV15|TRBD1|NA
TGTGCCACCAGCAGAGACCTCGGTTGGCAGGGGGGTGAAAAACTGTTTTTT
CATSRDLGWQGGEKLFF
>TRBJ2-7|TRBV10-3|TRBD2|few
TGTGCCATCAAGTCTAGCGGGAACTACGAGCAGTACTTC
CAIKSSGNYEQYF
>TRBJ2-2|TRBV5-1|TRBD1|NA
TGCGCCAGCAGCAAAGGTCAGGGGGCGAACACCGGGGAGCTGTTTTTT
CASSKGQGANTGELFF
>TRBJ2-1|TRBV9|TRBD2|NA
TGTGCCAGCAGCGGGACTAGCGGGAGTAGTGAGCAGTTCTTC
CASSGTSGSSEQFF
>TRBJ1-6|TRBV5-1|TRBD1|once
TGCGCCAGCAGCCCGACAGGGAATAATTCACCCCTCCACTTT
CASSPTGNNSPLHF
>TRBJ2-5|TRBV9|TRBD2|NA
TGTGCCAGCAGCGTAGGAGCTAGCGGGGGGCAAGAGACCCAGTACTTC
CASSVGASGGQETQYF
>TRBJ1-5|TRBV2|NA|NA
TGTGCCAGCAGTGGACAGACCCCATACCGCAATCAGCCCCAGCATTTT
CASSGQTPYRNQPQHF
>TRBJ2-7|TRBV5-6|NA|NA
TGTGCCAGCAGTCCCGACCGGGGAAGCGAGCAGTACTTC
CASSPDRGSEQYF
>TRBJ2-7|TRBV11-2|TRBD2|NA
TGTGCCAGCAGCCCTGGGACTAGCGTCTTGGATCGATACGAGCAGTACTTC
CASSPGTSVLDRYEQYF
>TRBJ2-1|TRBV6-5|TRBD1|NA
TGTGCCAGCAGGGCGACAGGGTACAATGAGCAGTTCTTC
CASRATGYNEQFF
>TRBJ2-7|TRBV5-6|NA|NA
TGTGCCAGCAGCCTACAGGGACTACCTACGAGCGGGCAGTACTTC
CASSLQGLPTSGQYF
>TRBJ2-7|TRBV5-1|TRBD1|NA
TGCGCCAGCAGCCCGGGACAGGGATCCTACGAGCAGTACTTC
CASSPGQGSYEQYF
>TRBJ1-6|TRBV30|TRBD1|NA
TGTGCCTGGACCCCTGAGGGGGCGCCCTATAATTCACCCCTCCACTTT
CAWTPEGAPYNSPLHF
>TRBJ2-7|TRBV5-1|TRBD2|NA
TGCGCCAGCAGCTTGGCCATAGCGGGGACTTACGAGCAGTACTTC
CASSLAIAGTYEQYF
>TRBJ2-3|TRBV5-1|NA|few
TGCGCCAGCGCGAAAGAGCGCCAAACAGATACGCAGTATTTT
CASAKERQTDTQYF
>TRBJ1-1|TRBV10-3|NA|NA
TGTGCCGTAGCTCCGGTAATGATGAACACTGAAGCTTTCTTT
CAVAPVMMNTEAFF
>TRBJ2-3|TRBV5-1|NA|NA
TGCGCCAGCAGCTTGGAGCACAGGATCACAGATACGCAGTATTTT
CASSLEHRITDTQYF
>TRBJ2-1|TRBV9|NA|NA
TGTGCCAGCAGCGTAGGACCCACAGGGTCCAATGAGCAGTTCTTC
CASSVGPTGSNEQFF
>TRBJ1-5|TRBV15|NA|NA
TGTGCCACCAGCAGAGATGGGGCTCAGCCCCAGCATTTT
CATSRDGAQPQHF
>TRBJ2-5|TRBV30|TRBD2|NA
TGTGCCTGGAGTCGAACTAGCGGGATCGGGGAGACCCAGTACTTC
CAWSRTSGIGETQYF
>TRBJ1-1|TRBV25-1|NA|NA
TGTGCCAGCAGTTTCAGGGGTTACGGGGCTGAAGCTTTCTTT
CASSFRGYGAEAFF
>TRBJ1-3|TRBV30|NA|NA
TGTGCGTGGAGTGTTGGAGGGAACACCATATATTTT
CAWSVGGNTIYF
>TRBJ2-1|TRBV5-6|TRBD2|NA
TGTGCCAGCAGCTTGGGACTAGCGTTCTACAATGAGCAGTTCTTC
CASSLGLAFYNEQFF
>TRBJ1-6|TRBV5-1|TRBD1|NA
TGCGCCAGCAGCTTGGCCACAGGGGGCCATAATTCACCCCTCCACTTT
CASSLATGGHNSPLHF
>TRBJ1-6|TRBV5-6|TRBD1|NA
TGTGCCAGCAGCTTGGCTCGGGGACAGGGTAGTTCACCCCTCCACTTT
CASSLARGQGSSPLHF
>TRBJ1-6|TRBV5-1|NA|NA
TGCGCCAGCAGCCCCGGACAGAGCTCCTATAATTCACCCCTCCACTTT
CASSPGQSSYNSPLHF
>TRBJ2-1|TRBV6-6|NA|NA
TGTGCCAGCAGTTCTCGGACTGACAATGAGCAGTTCTTC
CASSSRTDNEQFF
>TRBJ2-7|TRBV4-3|TRBD2|NA
TGCGCCAGCAGCCAAGGAGCGGGAGGTTACGAGCAGTACTTC
CASSQGAGGYEQYF
>TRBJ1-6|TRBV6-1|NA|NA
TGTGCCAGCAGTGAAAGGGCCAGGGATTCACCCCTCCACTTT
CASSERARDSPLHF
>TRBJ1-2|TRBV13|TRBD1|NA
TGTGCCAGCGCAGAGGGGACAGGGGGCGTAGGCTATGGCTACACCTTC
CASAEGTGGVGYGYTF
>TRBJ2-1|TRBV7-9|NA|once
TGTGCCAGCAGCTCTCACGCCACAAGCTCCTACAATGAGCAGTTCTTC
CASSSHATSSYNEQFF
>TRBJ2-6|TRBV5-6|NA|NA
TGTGCCAGCAGCTTGACACGCTCCTCTGGGGCCAACGTCCTGACTTTC
CASSLTRSSGANVLTF
>TRBJ2-3|TRBV6-1|NA|few
TGTGCCAGCAGTGAAGTTGTACAGCTCACAGATACGCAGTATTTT
CASSEVVQLTDTQYF
>TRBJ2-3|TRBV6-4|TRBD1|once
TGTGCCAGCAGTGACCCGGGACAGGGGGCAGATACGCAGTATTTT
CASSDPGQGADTQYF
>TRBJ1-6|TRBV28|NA|few
TGTGCCACGCAATCAGGGCCCAATAATTCACCCCTCCACTTT
CATQSGPNNSPLHF
>TRBJ2-7|TRBV5-6|TRBD2|NA
TGTGCCAGCAGCTTACGATGGACTAGCGGGGGCGAGCAGTACTTC
CASSLRWTSGGEQYF
>TRBJ2-7|TRBV6-5|NA|NA
TGTGCCAGCAGTTCCGCACAGGGCCGCTCCTACGAGCAGTACTTC
CASSSAQGRSYEQYF
>TRBJ1-6|TRBV5-4|NA|NA
TGTGCCAGCAGCTTGTCTTGGGGGCCGGGTGAAAATTCACCCCTCCACTTT
CASSLSWGPGENSPLHF
>TRBJ2-5|TRBV1|NA|NA
TGCACCAGCAGCCAAGGACAGGACCAAGAGACCCAGTACTTC
CTSSQGQDQETQYF
>TRBJ1-2|TRBV2|TRBD1|NA
TGTGCCAGCAGGGTTCGACAGGGGAACTATGGCTACACCTTC
CASRVRQGNYGYTF
>TRBJ2-1|TRBV11-3|NA|NA
TGTGCCAGCAGCTTATCCGGGAGTTGGTCCTACAATGAGCAGTTCTTC
CASSLSGSWSYNEQFF
>TRBJ2-5|TRBV6-4|NA|NA
TGTGCCAGCAGTGATTGGAGGTCCCAAGAGACCCAGTACTTC
CASSDWRSQETQYF